This TCR beta chain was recovered during a study of shared clonotypes between healthy human individuals. Only Caucasian adults living in Nashville, Tennessee served as donors. Trimming removed 1 base at V and 0 bases at J, with 13 bases between. The CDR3 is 16 residues long. Looked up from germline, CDR1 is LNHNV and CDR2 is YYDKDF (reference sequence). Generated by immunoSEQ multiplex PCR, the TCRdb table keeps only in-frame clones and is missing some. The sample shows some 200,000 clones, approximately 65% of them seen only once. The gene calls are TRBV15 and TRBJ2-7; D is unresolved. Sequencing was performed on memory CD4+ T cells sorted from blood. This sample's subset: CD45RA-negative fraction. The receptor's source is a man aged 25-40 years in good health. The CDR3 protein is CATSRAEARSSYEQYF. CDR3 nucleotide sequence: TGTGCCACCAGCAGAGCAGAGGCACGATCCTCCTACGAGCAGTACTTC.